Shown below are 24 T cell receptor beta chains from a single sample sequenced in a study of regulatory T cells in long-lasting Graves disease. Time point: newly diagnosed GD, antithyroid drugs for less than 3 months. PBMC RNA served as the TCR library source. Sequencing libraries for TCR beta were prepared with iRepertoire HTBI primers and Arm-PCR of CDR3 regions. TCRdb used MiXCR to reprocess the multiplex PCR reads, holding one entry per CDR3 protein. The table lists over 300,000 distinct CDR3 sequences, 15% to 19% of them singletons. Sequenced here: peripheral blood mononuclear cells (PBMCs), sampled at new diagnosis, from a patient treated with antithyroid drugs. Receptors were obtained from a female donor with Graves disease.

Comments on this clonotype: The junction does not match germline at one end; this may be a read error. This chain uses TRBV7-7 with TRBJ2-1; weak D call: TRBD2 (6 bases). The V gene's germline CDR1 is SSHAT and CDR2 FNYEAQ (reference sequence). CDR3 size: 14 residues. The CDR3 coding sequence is TGTGCTAGCAGCCGGTCCGGGGGACACAATGAGCAGTTCTTC. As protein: CASSRSGGHNEQFF. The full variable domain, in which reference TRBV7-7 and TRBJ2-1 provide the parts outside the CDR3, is GAGVSQSPRYKVTKRGQDVTLRCDPISSHATLYWYQQALGQGPEFLTYFNYEAQPDKSGLPSDRFSAERPEGSISTLTIQRTEQRDSAMYRCASSRSGGHNEQFFGPGTRLTVL.

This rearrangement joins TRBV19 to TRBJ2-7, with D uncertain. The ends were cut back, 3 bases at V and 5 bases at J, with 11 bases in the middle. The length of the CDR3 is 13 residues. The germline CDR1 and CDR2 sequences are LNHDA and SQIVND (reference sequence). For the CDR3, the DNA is TGTGCCAGTAGTATGCGGTCGAGGAACGAGCAGTACTTC. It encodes CASSMRSRNEQYF.

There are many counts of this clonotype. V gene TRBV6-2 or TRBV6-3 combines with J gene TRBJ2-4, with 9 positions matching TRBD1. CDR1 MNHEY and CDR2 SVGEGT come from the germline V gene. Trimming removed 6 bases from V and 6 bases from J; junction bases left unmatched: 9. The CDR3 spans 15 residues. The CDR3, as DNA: TGTGCCAGCAGCCGATCCCGACAGGGGGGAAACATTCAGTACTTC. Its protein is CASSRSRQGGNIQYF.

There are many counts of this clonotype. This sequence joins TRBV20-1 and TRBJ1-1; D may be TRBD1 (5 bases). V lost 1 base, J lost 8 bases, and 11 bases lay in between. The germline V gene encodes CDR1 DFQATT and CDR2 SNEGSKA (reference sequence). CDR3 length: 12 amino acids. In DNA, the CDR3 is TGCAGTGCTAGAGCCGGGACTGGAGAAGCTTTCTTT. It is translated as CSARAGTGEAFF.

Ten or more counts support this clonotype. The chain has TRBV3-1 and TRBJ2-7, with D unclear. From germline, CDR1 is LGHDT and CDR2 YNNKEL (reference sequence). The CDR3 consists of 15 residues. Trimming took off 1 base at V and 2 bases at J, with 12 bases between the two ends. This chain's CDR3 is CASSQGIQRTYEQYF. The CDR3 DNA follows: TGTGCCAGCAGCCAAGGAATACAGAGAACCTACGAGCAGTACTTC.

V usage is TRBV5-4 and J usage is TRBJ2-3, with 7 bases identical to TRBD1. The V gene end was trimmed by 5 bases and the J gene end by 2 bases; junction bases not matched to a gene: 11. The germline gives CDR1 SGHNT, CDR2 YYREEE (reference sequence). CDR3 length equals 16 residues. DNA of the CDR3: TGTGCCAGCAGACCAACAGGGGCCAAATCCACAGATACGCAGTATTTT. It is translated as CASRPTGAKSTDTQYF.

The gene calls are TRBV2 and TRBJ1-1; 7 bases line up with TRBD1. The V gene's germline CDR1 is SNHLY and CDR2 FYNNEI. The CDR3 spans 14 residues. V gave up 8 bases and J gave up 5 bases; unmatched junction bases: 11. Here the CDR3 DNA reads TGTGCCAGCCCACCAAGGCAGGGGGGTACTGAAGCTTTCTTT. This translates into CASPPRQGGTEAFF. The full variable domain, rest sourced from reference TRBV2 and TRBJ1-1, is EPEVTQTPSHQVTQMGQEVILRCVPISNHLYFYWYRQILGQKVEFLVSFYNNEISEKSEIFDDQFSVERPDGSNFTLKIRSTKLEDSAMYFCASPPRQGGTEAFFGQGTRLTVV.

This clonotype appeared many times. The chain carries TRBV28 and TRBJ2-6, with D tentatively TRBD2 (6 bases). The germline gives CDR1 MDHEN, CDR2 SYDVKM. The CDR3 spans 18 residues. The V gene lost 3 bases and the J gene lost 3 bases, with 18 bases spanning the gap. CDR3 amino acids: CASSFVSGDYIGANVLTF. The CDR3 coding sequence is TGTGCCAGCAGTTTCGTTAGCGGTGACTATATTGGGGCCAACGTCCTGACTTTC.

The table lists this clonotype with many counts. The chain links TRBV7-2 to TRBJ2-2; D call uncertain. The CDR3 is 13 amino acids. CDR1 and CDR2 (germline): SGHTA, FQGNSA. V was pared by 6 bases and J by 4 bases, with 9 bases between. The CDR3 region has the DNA TGTGCCAGCAGTTCCCCTTTCACCGGGGAGCTGTTTTTT. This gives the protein CASSSPFTGELFF.

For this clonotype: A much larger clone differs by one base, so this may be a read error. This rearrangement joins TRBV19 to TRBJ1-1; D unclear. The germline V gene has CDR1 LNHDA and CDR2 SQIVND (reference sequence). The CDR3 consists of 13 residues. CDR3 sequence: CASSMSKNTGAFF. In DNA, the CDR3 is TGTGCCAGTAGTATGAGCAAGAACACTGGAGCTTTCTTT.

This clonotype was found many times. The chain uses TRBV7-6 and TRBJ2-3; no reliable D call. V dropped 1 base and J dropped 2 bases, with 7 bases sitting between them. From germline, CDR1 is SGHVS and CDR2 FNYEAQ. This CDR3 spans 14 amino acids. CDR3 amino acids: CASSLESFTDTQYF. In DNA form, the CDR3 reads TGTGCCAGCAGCTTAGAATCGTTCACAGATACGCAGTATTTT.

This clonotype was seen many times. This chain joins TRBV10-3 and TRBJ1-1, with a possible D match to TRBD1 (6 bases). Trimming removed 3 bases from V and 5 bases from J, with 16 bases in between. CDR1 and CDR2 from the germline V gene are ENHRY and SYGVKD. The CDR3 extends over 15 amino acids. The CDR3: CAISDRQGRNTEAFF. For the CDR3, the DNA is TGTGCCATCAGTGACCGCCAGGGGAGGAATACTGAAGCTTTCTTT.

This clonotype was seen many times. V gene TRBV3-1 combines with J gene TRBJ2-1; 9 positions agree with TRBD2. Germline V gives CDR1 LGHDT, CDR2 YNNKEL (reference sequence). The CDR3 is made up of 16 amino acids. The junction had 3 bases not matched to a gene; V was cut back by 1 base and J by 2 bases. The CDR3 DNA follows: TGTGCCAGCAGCCAAGTCCTAGCGGGAACCTACAATGAGCAGTTCTTC. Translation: CASSQVLAGTYNEQFF.

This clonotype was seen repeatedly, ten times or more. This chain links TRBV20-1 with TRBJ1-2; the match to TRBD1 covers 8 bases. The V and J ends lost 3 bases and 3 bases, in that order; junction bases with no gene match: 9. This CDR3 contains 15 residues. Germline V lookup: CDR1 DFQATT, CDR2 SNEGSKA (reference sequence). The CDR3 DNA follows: TGCAGTGCTAGCCCAAATGGACAGGGTCACTATGGCTACACCTTC. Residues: CSASPNGQGHYGYTF.

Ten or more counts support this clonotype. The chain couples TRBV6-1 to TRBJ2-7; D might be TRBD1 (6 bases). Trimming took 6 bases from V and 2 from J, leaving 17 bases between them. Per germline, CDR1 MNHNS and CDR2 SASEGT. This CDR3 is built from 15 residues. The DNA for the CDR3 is TGTGCCAGCAGCCCCCCGGGACAAATCCCCTACGAGCAGTACTTC. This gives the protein CASSPPGQIPYEQYF.

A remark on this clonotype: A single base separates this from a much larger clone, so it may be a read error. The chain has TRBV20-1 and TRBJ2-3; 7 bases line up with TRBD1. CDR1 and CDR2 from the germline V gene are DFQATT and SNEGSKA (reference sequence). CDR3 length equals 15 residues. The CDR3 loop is CSARERTGASDTQCF. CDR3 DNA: TGCAGTGCTAGAGAGCGAACAGGGGCCTCAGATACGCAGTGTTTT.

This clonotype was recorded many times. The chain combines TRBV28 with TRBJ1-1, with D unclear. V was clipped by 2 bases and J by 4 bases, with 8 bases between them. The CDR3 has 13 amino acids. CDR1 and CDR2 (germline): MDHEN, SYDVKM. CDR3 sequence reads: CASSLIRFTEAFF. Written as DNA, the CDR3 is TGTGCCAGCAGTTTAATTCGATTCACTGAAGCTTTCTTT.

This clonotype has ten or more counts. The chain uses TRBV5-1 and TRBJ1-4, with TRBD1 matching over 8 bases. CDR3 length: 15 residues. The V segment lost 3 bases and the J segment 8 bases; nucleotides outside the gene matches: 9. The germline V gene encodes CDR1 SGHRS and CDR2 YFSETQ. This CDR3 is CASSSGRTGWEKLFF. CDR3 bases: TGCGCCAGCAGCTCGGGAAGGACAGGGTGGGAAAAACTGTTTTTT.

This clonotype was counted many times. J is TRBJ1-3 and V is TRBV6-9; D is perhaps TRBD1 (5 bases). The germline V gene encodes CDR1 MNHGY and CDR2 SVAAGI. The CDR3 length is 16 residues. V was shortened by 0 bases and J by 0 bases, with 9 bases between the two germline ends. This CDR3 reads CASSYSSGTSGNTIYF. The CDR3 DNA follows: TGTGCCAGCAGTTATTCCTCCGGGACCTCTGGAAACACCATATATTTT.

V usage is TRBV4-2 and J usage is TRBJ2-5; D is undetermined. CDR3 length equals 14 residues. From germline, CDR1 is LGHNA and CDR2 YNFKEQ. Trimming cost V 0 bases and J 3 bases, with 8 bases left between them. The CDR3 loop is CASSQDPAKETQYF. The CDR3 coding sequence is TGTGCCAGCAGCCAAGATCCTGCGAAAGAGACCCAGTACTTC.

Written as DNA, the CDR3 is TGTGCCAGCAGCCCGAAGGGGAACCACATGAACACCGGGGAGCTGTTTTTT. This gives the protein CASSPKGNHMNTGELFF. The chain joins TRBV4-2 to TRBJ2-2, with D tentatively TRBD1 (5 bases). The CDR3 runs 17 residues. Per the germline V gene, CDR1 is LGHNA and CDR2 is YNFKEQ. V was cut by 4 bases and J by 1 base, with 16 bases left in between.

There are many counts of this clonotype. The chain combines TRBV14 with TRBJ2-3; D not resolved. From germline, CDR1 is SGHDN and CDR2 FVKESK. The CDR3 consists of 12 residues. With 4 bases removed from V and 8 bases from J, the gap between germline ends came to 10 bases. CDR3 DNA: TGTGCCAGCAGCCGCCCCTTAGGTACGCAGTATTTT. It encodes CASSRPLGTQYF.

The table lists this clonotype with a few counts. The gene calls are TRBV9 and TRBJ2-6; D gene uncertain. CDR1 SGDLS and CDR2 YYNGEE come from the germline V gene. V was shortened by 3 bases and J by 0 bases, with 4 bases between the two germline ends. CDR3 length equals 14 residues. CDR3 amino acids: CASSARSGANVLTF. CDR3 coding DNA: TGTGCCAGCAGCGCTCGCTCTGGGGCCAACGTCCTGACTTTC. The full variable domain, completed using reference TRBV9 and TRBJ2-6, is DSGVTQTPKHLITATGQRVTLRCSPRSGDLSVYWYQQSLDQGLQFLIQYYNGEERAKGNILERFSAQQFPDLHSELNLSSLELGDSALYFCASSARSGANVLTFGAGSRLTVL.

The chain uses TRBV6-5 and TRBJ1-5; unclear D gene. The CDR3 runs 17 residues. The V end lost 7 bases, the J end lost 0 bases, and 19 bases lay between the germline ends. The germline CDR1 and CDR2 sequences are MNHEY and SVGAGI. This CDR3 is CASTFSYTRYSNQPQHF. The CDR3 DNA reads TGTGCCAGCACTTTCTCCTACACGCGGTATAGCAATCAGCCCCAGCATTTT.